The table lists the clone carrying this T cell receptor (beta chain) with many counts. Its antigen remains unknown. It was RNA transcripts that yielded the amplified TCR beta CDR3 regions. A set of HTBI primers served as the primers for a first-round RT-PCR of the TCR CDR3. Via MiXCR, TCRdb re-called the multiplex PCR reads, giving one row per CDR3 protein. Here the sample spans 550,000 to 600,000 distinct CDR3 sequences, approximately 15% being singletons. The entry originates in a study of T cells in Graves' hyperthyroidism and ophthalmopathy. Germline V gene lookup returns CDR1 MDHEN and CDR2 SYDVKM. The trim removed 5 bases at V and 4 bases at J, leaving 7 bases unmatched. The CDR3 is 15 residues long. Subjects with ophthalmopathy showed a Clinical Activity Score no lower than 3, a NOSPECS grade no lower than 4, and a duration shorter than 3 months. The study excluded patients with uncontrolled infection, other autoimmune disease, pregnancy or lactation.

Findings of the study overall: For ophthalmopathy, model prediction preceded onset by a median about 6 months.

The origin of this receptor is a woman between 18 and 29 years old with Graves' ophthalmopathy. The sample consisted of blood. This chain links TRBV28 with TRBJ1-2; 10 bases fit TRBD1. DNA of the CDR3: TGTGCCAGCAGTCCGACAGGGGGCCCAGGCTATGGCTACACCTTC. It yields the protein CASSPTGGPGYGYTF.